This T cell receptor (beta chain) was observed in a study of CD8 T cells in ankylosing spondylitis listed by TCRdb under 2017. Study-level background: The study set out to find disease-linked TCR variants by profiling T cell receptor beta repertoires in ankylosing spondylitis patients and healthy donors. The full study cohort was made up of 25 ankylosing spondylitis patients and 108 healthy donors. Peripheral blood was sampled, and synovial fluid was also collected from ankylosing spondylitis patients. Broad study findings and their caveats: Blood from ankylosing spondylitis patients appeared to be characterized by a TCR beta motif composed of under ten highly homologous amino acid variants. According to the report, matched synovial fluid samples from ankylosing spondylitis patients were significantly enriched for the disease-linked clones. Some motif variants were previously reported in synovial fluid and blood of reactive arthritis patients, suggesting common disease-initiation mechanisms. In peripheral blood, the disease-linked clones were found at relatively low frequencies and had a CD8+ phenotype.

V lost 1 base and J lost 4 bases, and the count of bases not matched to a germline gene is 7. CDR1 and CDR2, per the germline V gene, are SGHTS and YDEGEE. From its cysteine to its phenylalanine, the CDR3 spans 16 amino acids. This entry keeps only the CDR3 DNA: 48 bases, framed from base 1. The sequencing machine was an Illumina HiSeq 2500. Quantitative 5'-RACE with molecular barcodes was the method used to prepare the TCR beta libraries. The authors' pipeline ran thus. Disease-linked TCR variants were identified with a new computational method built on a probabilistic model of VDJ rearrangement. TCRdb ran its own pipeline on the public reads, namely fastp trimming at Q25 and MiXCR clone calling, and kept in-frame beta chains. Each CDR3 protein appears once, grouped with its most common genes and DNA. Here the V and J calls rest on TCRdb's processing, not on the authors' analysis. The table for this sample lists about 220,000 distinct CDR3 sequences; approximately 20% of them were counted only once. The biggest ten clones account for about two fifths of the sample.

A few counts support this clonotype. Its target antigen remains unknown. Per-base quality was not reported, and no clone a single base away is much larger than it. This TCR was recovered from a male donor with ankylosing spondylitis. This receptor chain uses TRBV5-8 and TRBJ2-2, with 7 bases in between that match TRBD1. Specimen: blood, either unsorted or a sorted T cell fraction (not recorded which). The CDR3 sequence is CASSLRGRGSTGELFF. In nucleotide form, the sequence is TGTGCCAGCAGCTTGAGGGGGCGAGGGAGCACCGGGGAGCTGTTTTTT.